This section outlines one T cell receptor (beta chain) sequence together with its context. The antigen is unknown. These data belong to a study of CD8+CD57+ T cells in acquired aplastic anemia. About the research overall: Quantities of DNA derived from sorted CD4+ and CD8+ cells averaged about 3.2 ug. Study-level findings and limits: Any difference that existed in CD8+ Simpson's diversity between patients and controls was not significant.

Sequenced patients had shown CD8+CD57+ cell expansion by flow cytometry. Sampling of blood occurred while the patients had still received no therapy. Trimming cost V 5 bases and J 13 bases; bases outside gene matches: 14. The CDR3 is made up of 13 amino acids. Germline CDR1 is SGHTA and CDR2 is FQGNSA. Genomic DNA templated the TCR beta VDJ and CDR3 profiling. TCRdb re-called the reads with MiXCR, one entry per CDR3 protein. The sample shows under 200,000 distinct CDR3 sequences, around 48% of them seen only once. J is TRBJ2-7 and V is TRBV7-2; 7 bases fit TRBD1. Sequencing used sorted CD4+, CD8+, or CD8+CD57+ T cells (not recorded which) from PBMCs. The clonotype was recovered from a human donor with aplastic anemia. The CDR3 nucleotides are TGTGCCAGCAGCCCCGCAACATCCGGGACAGCCTACTTC. It translates to CASSPATSGTAYF.